The 14 T cell receptor beta chains presented below share a single source sample, sequenced in a study of T cells in Graves' hyperthyroidism and ophthalmopathy. Amplified regions were TCR beta CDR3 sequences from RNA transcripts. First-round RT-PCR targeting the TCR CDR3 was performed with the HTBI primer set. A single record per CDR3 protein comes from TCRdb applying MiXCR to the multiplex PCR reads. The table shows around 520,000 distinct CDR3 sequences, with roughly 15% occurring only once. Sequencing was carried out using blood. These receptors all stem from a middle-aged woman with Graves' hyperthyroidism.

Many counts were recorded for this clonotype. The chain recombines TRBV28 with TRBJ2-3; 10 nucleotides match TRBD1. Germline V gene sequence: CDR1 MDHEN, CDR2 SYDVKM. CDR3 size: 15 residues. V trimming: 5 bases; J trimming: 7 bases; junction bases outside the gene matches: 9. The CDR3 coding sequence is TGTGCCAGCAGTGTAACCGGGACAGGGGCAAATACGCAGTATTTT. It specifies CASSVTGTGANTQYF.

The gene calls are TRBV20-1 and TRBJ2-3, with 7 bases aligning to TRBD2. Trimming took 4 bases from V and 2 from J; bases not matched to a gene: 3. Per the germline V gene, CDR1 is DFQATT and CDR2 is SNEGSKA (reference sequence). CDR3 length: 13 residues. CDR3 in DNA: TGCAGTGCTACTAGCGGCCCCACAGATACGCAGTATTTT. It codes for CSATSGPTDTQYF.

This clonotype has ten or more counts. The chain links TRBV15 to TRBJ2-7; D may be TRBD1 (6 bases). There are 15 residues in the CDR3. The V gene's germline CDR1 is LNHNV and CDR2 YYDKDF (reference sequence). V was trimmed by 0 bases and J by 0 bases, leaving 9 bases between them. Written as DNA, the CDR3 is TGTGCCACCAGCAGAGAAGACAGGACCTCCTACGAGCAGTACTTC. Translation gives CATSREDRTSYEQYF.

Only one count was recorded for this clonotype. A much larger clone differs by one base, so this may be a read error. V gene TRBV12-3 or TRBV12-4 combines with J gene TRBJ2-4; D not certain. This CDR3 region has 12 residues. CDR3 loop: CVSSLNIAIQYF. The CDR3 DNA sequence: TGTGTCAGCAGTTTAAACATAGCCATTCAGTACTTC.

Many counts were recorded for this clonotype. This chain connects TRBV2 to TRBJ2-1; D may be TRBD2 (5 bases). V was cut by 6 bases and J by 8 bases, with 14 bases left in between. CDR3 length equals 13 residues. The germline V gene has CDR1 SNHLY and CDR2 FYNNEI. The CDR3 DNA sequence: TGTGCCAGCAGGCGCGGACTCTGGGATGAGCAGTTCTTC. Residues: CASRRGLWDEQFF. The full variable domain, rest sourced from reference TRBV2 and TRBJ2-1, is EPEVTQTPSHQVTQMGQEVILRCVPISNHLYFYWYRQILGQKVEFLVSFYNNEISEKSEIFDDQFSVERPDGSNFTLKIRSTKLEDSAMYFCASRRGLWDEQFFGPGTRLTVL.

This clonotype has a count of ten or more. The V call is TRBV30, the J call TRBJ2-3, with 8 bases identical to TRBD2. V was clipped by 3 bases and J by 4 bases; unmatched bases: 3. The CDR3 has 13 residues. The V gene's germline CDR1 is GTSNPN and CDR2 SVGIG (reference sequence). This CDR3 reads CAWSLAGSDTQYF. The CDR3, as DNA: TGTGCCTGGAGCTTAGCGGGATCAGATACGCAGTATTTT.

This clonotype appeared many times. This chain links TRBV28 with TRBJ1-2, with unresolved D. V was clipped by 8 bases and J by 4 bases, with 8 bases between them. The CDR3 consists of 11 residues. Germline V gene lookup returns CDR1 MDHEN and CDR2 SYDVKM. CDR3 loop: CASGVRYGYTF. In DNA, the CDR3 is TGTGCCAGCGGTGTACGCTATGGCTACACCTTC.

As to this clonotype: This may arise from a read error, as a much more abundant clone is one base away. The chain uses TRBV30 and TRBJ2-1, with TRBD1 matching 10 bases. The V and J ends lost 0 bases and 1 base, in that order; junction bases with no gene match: 9. Germline lookup yields CDR1 GTSNPN and CDR2 SVGIG (reference sequence). The CDR3 contains 18 residues. The CDR3 nucleotides are TGTGCCTGGAGTGTTCCGTGGGGACAGGGGATGTCCTACAATGAGCAGTTCTTC. As protein: CAWSVPWGQGMSYNEQFF.

The chain combines TRBV18 with TRBJ2-2; TRBD2 aligns across 8 bases. Losses at the gene ends were 2 bases for V and 2 bases for J; bases not matched to a gene: 4. The CDR3 is 16 amino acids. Germline V gene sequence: CDR1 KGHSH, CDR2 LQKENI. CDR3 region: CASSPRLAFNTGELFF. The CDR3 nucleotides are TGTGCCAGCTCACCAAGACTAGCGTTTAACACCGGGGAGCTGTTTTTT.

This clonotype was observed many times. The junction does not match germline at one end; this may be a read error. The chain has TRBV11-2 and TRBJ2-5, with D perhaps matching TRBD1 (6 bases). The V gene's germline CDR1 is SGHAT and CDR2 FQNNGV. The CDR3 loop spans 14 amino acids. The CDR3 DNA is TGTGCCAGCAGCTCGACAGGACCCCAAGTGACCCAGTACTTC. As protein: CASSSTGPQVTQYF.

This clonotype was detected ten times or more. This CDR3 is CASSLPPADIKYF. CDR3 nucleotide sequence: TGTGCCAGCAGCTTACCCCCTGCAGATATCAAGTACTTC. V and J are TRBV7-2 and TRBJ2-4; D uncertain. Trimming stripped 2 bases from V and 14 bases from J, with 16 bases between. CDR3 length: 13 amino acids. CDR1 and CDR2 from the germline V gene are SGHTA and FQGNSA. Complete variable domain (other parts from reference TRBV7-2 and TRBJ2-4): GAGVSQSPSNKVTEKGKDVELRCDPISGHTALYWYRQSLGQGLEFLIYFQGNSAPDKSGLPSDRFSAERTGGSVSTLTIQRTQQEDSAVYLCASSLPPADIKYFGAGTRLSVL.

This clonotype was seen a handful of times. CDR3 DNA: TGTGCCAGCAGCAAAAGACTAGCGGGAGACACAGATACGCAGTATTTT. Translating gives CASSKRLAGDTDTQYF. The rearrangement joins TRBV5-4 to TRBJ2-3; 12 bases are a match to TRBD2. The CDR3 has 16 residues. CDR1 and CDR2 from the germline V gene are SGHNT and YYREEE (reference sequence). V shed 4 bases and J 2 bases; nucleotides not matched to a gene: 5.

The V call is TRBV5-1, the J call TRBJ2-3; maybe TRBD1 (6 bases). CDR1 is SGHRS, CDR2 YFSETQ, per germline. V was pared by 2 bases and J by 2 bases, with 15 bases between. There are 16 residues in the CDR3. The CDR3 here is CASSFLGQGNTDTQYF. The CDR3, as DNA: TGCGCCAGCAGCTTCTTAGGGCAGGGGAACACAGATACGCAGTATTTT.

This clonotype has a handful of counts. The gene calls are TRBV27 and TRBJ2-7, with D uncertain. This CDR3 is built from 14 residues. From germline, CDR1 is MNHEY and CDR2 SMNVEV (reference sequence). Between the trimmed V and J ends, which lost 4 bases and 3 bases, there was a span of 13 bases. Here the CDR3 DNA reads TGTGCCAGCAGTTCCGGTCTCTTCGACTACGAGCAGTACTTC. It is translated as CASSSGLFDYEQYF.